Following are 9 T cell receptor beta chains from one sample sequenced in a study of breast tumors, draining lymph nodes, adjacent tissues. TCRdb passed the multiplex PCR reads through MiXCR, listing each CDR3 protein once. The table lists about 140,000 distinct CDR3 sequences, around a third of them singletons. The lymph nodes were axillary draining lymph nodes from breast cancer patients. Sequences were obtained from axillary lymph node tissue. Every receptor here comes from a female donor with breast cancer. Some clones in this sample may be carry-over from other donors' samples.

This clonotype occurred many times. The chain links TRBV4-2 to TRBJ2-1; 9 nucleotides match TRBD1. This CDR3 region has 18 residues. Germline CDR1 LGHNA, CDR2 YNFKEQ. V shed 2 bases and J 2 bases; nucleotides not matched to a gene: 10. CDR3 DNA sequence: TGTGCCAGCAGCCAAAAAGGGGGAGGGGACAGGGCCTACAATGAGCAGTTCTTC. Its protein product is CASSQKGGGDRAYNEQFF.

The chain recombines TRBV12-3 or TRBV12-4 with TRBJ1-6; D unclear. Trimming left V 1 base short and J 4 bases short, with 8 bases between. CDR3 length equals 15 residues. CDR3 sequence (DNA): TGTGCCAGCAGTTTAGGTCAGCTTTATAATTCACCCCTCCACTTT. It yields the protein CASSLGQLYNSPLHF.

This chain links TRBV3-1 with TRBJ2-1, with 7 bases aligning to TRBD1. This CDR3 has 15 residues. CDR1 is LGHDT, CDR2 YNNKEL, per germline (reference sequence). The junction had 5 bases not matched to a gene; V was cut back by 3 bases and J by 3 bases. Here the CDR3 DNA reads TGTGCCAGCAGCCACGGGACAGACCACTACAATGAGCAGTTCTTC. Translating it yields CASSHGTDHYNEQFF.

With respect to this clonotype: The CDR3 does not close with the conserved phenylalanine or tryptophan, likely indicating a read error. The rearrangement uses TRBV6-2 or TRBV6-3 and TRBJ1-5; tentatively, D is TRBD1 (5 bases). Germline values: CDR1 MNHEY, CDR2 SVGEGT. Trimming removed 11 bases at V and 2 bases at J, with 13 bases between. The CDR3 contains 13 residues. In DNA form, the CDR3 reads TGTGCCGGCGGCAAAGGGGGCAATCAGCCCCAGCATTCT. Translating it yields CAGGKGGNQPQHS.

The V call is TRBV5-5, the J call TRBJ1-1, with D unresolved. V gave up 1 base and J gave up 0 bases, with 4 bases separating them. Germline loops: CDR1 SGHKS, CDR2 YYEKEE (reference sequence). The length of the CDR3 is 13 residues. The chain's CDR3 is CASSLTMNTEAFF. The CDR3, as DNA: TGTGCCAGCAGCTTGACAATGAACACTGAAGCTTTCTTT.

This clonotype appeared many times. The V and J genes are TRBV6-6 and TRBJ1-4; the D gene is possibly TRBD1 (5 bases). CDR3 size: 18 residues. Germline CDR1 reads MNHNY; CDR2 reads SVGAGI (reference sequence). V was cut by 2 bases and J by 7 bases, with 23 bases left in between. The CDR3 DNA reads TGTGCCAGCAGTTACGGTCGGAGAACAGGCAGTAATATTGAAAAACTGTTTTTT. As protein: CASSYGRRTGSNIEKLFF.

Ten or more counts support this clonotype. The rearrangement joins TRBV6-1 to TRBJ1-2, with a tentative D call TRBD1 (5 bases). V lost 8 bases to trimming and J lost 3 bases, with 16 bases between them. This CDR3 contains 14 residues. The germline V gene has CDR1 MNHNS and CDR2 SASEGT. The CDR3 sequence is CASLSGQGYYGYTF. The DNA for the CDR3 is TGTGCCAGCCTTAGCGGACAAGGCTACTATGGCTACACCTTC.

Details on this clonotype: The junction shows a germline mismatch at one end, possibly a read error. The CDR3 nucleotides read TGCGCCAGCAGCTCGCGGACAGGACAAGAAACCCAGTACTTC. It is translated as CASSSRTGQETQYF. The chain is built from TRBV5-1 and TRBJ2-5; TRBD1 aligns across 7 bases. The germline CDR1 and CDR2 sequences are SGHRS and YFSETQ. The CDR3 length is 14 residues.

This clonotype was seen at least ten times. The chain joins TRBV2 to TRBJ1-2; no clear D gene. The CDR3 loop spans 16 amino acids. Trimming removed 2 bases at V and 0 bases at J, with 13 bases between. The germline CDR1 and CDR2 sequences are SNHLY and FYNNEI. CDR3 sequence reads: CASSEYGGTANYGYTF. In nucleotides, the CDR3 is TGTGCCAGCAGTGAATACGGCGGAACAGCTAACTATGGCTACACCTTC.